Below, one TCR beta chain is given with its context. Antigen unknown. PCR used 60 Vbeta primers and 13 Jbeta primers. Produced via immunoSEQ multiplex PCR; TCRdb's table is partial and in-frame only. The sample contains about 130,000 clones, around 75% of which appear only once. The CDR3 has 15 amino acids. V shed 6 bases and J 3 bases; nucleotides not matched to a gene: 6. Per germline, CDR1 MRHNA and CDR2 SNTAGT. The data originate from a study of cytomegalovirus exposure and HLA in healthy donors. Study-wide findings and caveats: The classifier was said to identify cytomegalovirus status with high specificity and sensitivity.

Sequenced material: PBMCs. The chain couples TRBV6-4 to TRBJ2-3; 10 nucleotides line up with TRBD2. This clonotype was sampled from a man aged 25-40 years in good health and CMV-seronegative. In DNA form, the CDR3 reads TGTGCCAGCAGCCCCAGCGGGGGGGAGACAGATACGCAGTATTTT. The encoded protein is CASSPSGGETDTQYF.